The TCR beta chain under discussion was sequenced for a study of tumor-infiltrating lymphocytes in primary liver carcinoma. Findings of the study overall: Blood trailed tumors significantly in top-250-clone fraction (p = 0.039).

Priming with a constant-region primer yielded TCR beta cDNA from approximately 500 ng total RNA. Researchers made the TCR beta libraries by running three nested multiplex PCR rounds with slightly modified ARM-PCR. In TCRdb, the multiplex PCR reads were re-called with MiXCR into one record per CDR3 protein. The sample has 55,000 to 65,000 distinct CDR3 sequences; 55% to 75% are singletons. Each 20-30 mg portion of unsorted bulk tissue served as the source for co-extraction of RNA and DNA. Surgeons treated the primary liver carcinoma of the patients by surgical resection. Among the patients, all had chronic HBV infection and none had been treated. Note on this clonotype: Its antigen remains unidentified. At one of its ends the junction is not consistent with the germline gene, which may arise from a read error.

The sequencing input was liver tumor tissue from sampling region 2. Sample subset: tumor region T2, inferior pole. This clonotype originated in a man in his forties or fifties with primary liver carcinoma and hepatitis B virus infection.

CDR3 sequence (DNA): TGTGCCAACAGTATGGGGACAGGGCGGTCCTACGAGCACTACTTC. Its protein is CANSMGTGRSYEHYF. The V gene is TRBV12-3 or TRBV12-4, the J gene TRBJ2-7; 9 bases fit TRBD1. CDR3 length: 15 amino acids.